Sequencing of this T cell receptor (beta chain) was carried out in a study of T cell clonality in common variable immunodeficiency. The protocol was immunoSEQ multiplex PCR, while the TCRdb copy is restricted to in-frame clones and leaves out a portion. The sample counts tens of thousands of clones, none seen once; the ten largest own approximately 3.1%. Germline CDR1 reads GTSNPN; CDR2 reads SVGIG (reference sequence). V lost 3 bases and J 4 bases, leaving 9 bases between the germline ends. This CDR3 is built from 12 residues. For at least one year, all CVID subjects received replacement immunoglobulin. No CVID subject was ill or on immunomodulatory drugs when sampled. This clone was seen at least ten times. The antigen is unknown. The read is 3 residues too short to cover the CDR3 end, so that end is filled in from the germline J gene. General observations from the study: Common variable immunodeficiency TCR beta sequences reportedly had fewer deletions and N-nucleotide insertions. TCRbeta clonality was increased in CVID versus healthy controls.

Sequences were obtained from peripheral blood mononuclear cells. The sequence was obtained from a human donor with common variable immunodeficiency. The chain joins TRBV30 to TRBJ1-1, with D hard to call. Partial CDR3 DNA: TGTGCCTGGAGCCCTGAGGGCACTGAA. It yields the protein CAWSPEGTE. The whole CDR3 reads CAWSPEGTEAFF.